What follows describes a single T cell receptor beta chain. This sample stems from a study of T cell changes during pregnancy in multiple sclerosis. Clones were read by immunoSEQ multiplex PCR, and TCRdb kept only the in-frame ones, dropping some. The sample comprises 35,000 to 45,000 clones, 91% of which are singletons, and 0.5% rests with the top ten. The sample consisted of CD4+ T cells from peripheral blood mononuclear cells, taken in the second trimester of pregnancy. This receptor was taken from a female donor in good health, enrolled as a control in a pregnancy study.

CDR3 in DNA: TGTGCCATCAGTGAATCGACAGGCAGGAGAGATACGCAGTATTTT. Amino acid sequence: CAISESTGRRDTQYF. The gene calls are TRBV10-3 and TRBJ2-3, with TRBD1 as a possible D gene (6 bases). CDR3 length: 15 amino acids. Trimming stripped 3 bases from V and 5 bases from J, with 15 bases between. Germline assignment: CDR1 ENHRY and CDR2 SYGVKD.